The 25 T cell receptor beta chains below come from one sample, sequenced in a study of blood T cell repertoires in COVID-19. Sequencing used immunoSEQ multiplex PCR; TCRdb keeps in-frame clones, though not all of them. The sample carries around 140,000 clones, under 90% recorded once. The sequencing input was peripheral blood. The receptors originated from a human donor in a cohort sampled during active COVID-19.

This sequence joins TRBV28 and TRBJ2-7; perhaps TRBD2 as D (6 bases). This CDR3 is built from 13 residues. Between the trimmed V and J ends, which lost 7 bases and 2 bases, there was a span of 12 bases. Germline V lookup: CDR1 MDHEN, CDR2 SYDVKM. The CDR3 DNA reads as TGTGCCAGCATTAGCGGACCTACCTACGAGCAGTACTTC. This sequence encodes CASISGPTYEQYF.

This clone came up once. The CDR3 nucleotides are TGTGCCAGCAGCTCTGGACAGGCGAGCTATGGCTACACCTTC. As protein: CASSSGQASYGYTF. The genes are TRBV11-2 and TRBJ1-2, with 7 bases aligning to TRBD1. CDR1 and CDR2 (germline): SGHAT, FQNNGV. This CDR3 region has 14 residues. Trimming at V came to 4 bases and at J to 4 bases, leaving 6 bases not matched to a gene.

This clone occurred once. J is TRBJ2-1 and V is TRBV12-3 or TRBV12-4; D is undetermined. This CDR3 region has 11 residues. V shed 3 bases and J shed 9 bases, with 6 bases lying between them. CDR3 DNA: TGTGCCAGCAGTTTTACGGGTGAGCAGTTCTTC. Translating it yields CASSFTGEQFF.

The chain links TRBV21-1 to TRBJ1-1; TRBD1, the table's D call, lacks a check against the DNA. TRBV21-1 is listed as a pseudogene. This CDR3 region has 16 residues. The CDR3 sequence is CASSKAATGCNTEAFF. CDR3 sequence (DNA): TGTGCCAGCAGCAAAGCTGCGACAGGGTGTAACACTGAAGCTTTCTTT.

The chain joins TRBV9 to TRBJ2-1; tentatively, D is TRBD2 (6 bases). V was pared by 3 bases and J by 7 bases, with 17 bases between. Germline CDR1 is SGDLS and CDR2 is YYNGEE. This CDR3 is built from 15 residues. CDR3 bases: TGTGCCAGCAGCGAGCAGGGACTGTACATAAATGAGCAGTTCTTC. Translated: CASSEQGLYINEQFF.

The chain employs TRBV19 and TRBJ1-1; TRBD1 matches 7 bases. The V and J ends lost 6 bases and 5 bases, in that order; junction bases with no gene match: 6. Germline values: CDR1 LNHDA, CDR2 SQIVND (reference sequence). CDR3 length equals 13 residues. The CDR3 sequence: CASSLHRGTEAFF. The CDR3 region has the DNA TGTGCCAGTAGCCTTCACAGGGGAACTGAAGCTTTCTTT.

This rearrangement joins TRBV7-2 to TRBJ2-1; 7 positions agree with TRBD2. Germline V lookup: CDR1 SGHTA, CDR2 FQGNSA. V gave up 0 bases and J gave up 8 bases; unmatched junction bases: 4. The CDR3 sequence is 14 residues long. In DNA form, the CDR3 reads TGTGCCAGCAGCTTAGCGCGGGAGTACGATGAGCAGTTCTTC. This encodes CASSLAREYDEQFF.

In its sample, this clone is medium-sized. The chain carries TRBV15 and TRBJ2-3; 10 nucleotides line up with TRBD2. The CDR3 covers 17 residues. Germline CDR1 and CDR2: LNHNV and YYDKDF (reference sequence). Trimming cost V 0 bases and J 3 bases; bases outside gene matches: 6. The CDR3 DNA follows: TGTGCCACCAGCAGAGATCCTAGCGGGAGTCCAACAGATACGCAGTATTTT. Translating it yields CATSRDPSGSPTDTQYF.

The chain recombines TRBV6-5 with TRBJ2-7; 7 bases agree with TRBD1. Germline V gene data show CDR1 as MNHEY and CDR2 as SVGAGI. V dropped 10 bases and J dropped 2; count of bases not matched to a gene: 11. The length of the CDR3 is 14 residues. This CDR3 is CATEGQLIPYEQYF. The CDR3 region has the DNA TGTGCCACCGAGGGACAGTTGATTCCCTACGAGCAGTACTTC.

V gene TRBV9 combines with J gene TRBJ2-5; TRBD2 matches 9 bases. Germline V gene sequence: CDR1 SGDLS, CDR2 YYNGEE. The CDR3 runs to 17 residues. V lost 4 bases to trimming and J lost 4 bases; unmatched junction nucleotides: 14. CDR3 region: CASSPTGTSPRRETQYF. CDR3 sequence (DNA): TGTGCCAGCAGCCCTACGGGGACTAGCCCTCGTCGAGAGACCCAGTACTTC.

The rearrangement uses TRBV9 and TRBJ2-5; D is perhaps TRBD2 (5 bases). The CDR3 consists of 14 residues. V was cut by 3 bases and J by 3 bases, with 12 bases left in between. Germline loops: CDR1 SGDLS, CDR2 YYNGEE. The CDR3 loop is CASSASGVEETQYF. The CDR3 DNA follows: TGTGCCAGCAGCGCCTCCGGGGTGGAAGAGACCCAGTACTTC.

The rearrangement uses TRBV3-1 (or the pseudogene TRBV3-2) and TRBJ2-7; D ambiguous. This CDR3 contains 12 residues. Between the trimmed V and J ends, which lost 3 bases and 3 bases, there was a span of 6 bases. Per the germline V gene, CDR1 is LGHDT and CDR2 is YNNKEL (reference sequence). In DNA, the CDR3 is TGTGCCAGCAGCCAGGCCAACTACGAGCAGTACTTC. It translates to CASSQANYEQYF.

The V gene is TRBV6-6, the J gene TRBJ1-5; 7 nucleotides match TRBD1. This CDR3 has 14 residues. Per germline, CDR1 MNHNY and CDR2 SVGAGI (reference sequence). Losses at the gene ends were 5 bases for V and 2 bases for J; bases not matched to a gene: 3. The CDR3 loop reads CASSPTGGNQPQHF. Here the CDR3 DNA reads TGTGCCAGCAGTCCTACAGGGGGCAATCAGCCCCAGCATTTT.

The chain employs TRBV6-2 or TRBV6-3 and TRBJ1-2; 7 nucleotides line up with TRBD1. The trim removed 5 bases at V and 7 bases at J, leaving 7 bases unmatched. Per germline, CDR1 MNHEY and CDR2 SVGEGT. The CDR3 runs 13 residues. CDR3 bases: TGTGCCAGCAGTCCCGACAGGGATCTTGGCTACACCTTC. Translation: CASSPDRDLGYTF.

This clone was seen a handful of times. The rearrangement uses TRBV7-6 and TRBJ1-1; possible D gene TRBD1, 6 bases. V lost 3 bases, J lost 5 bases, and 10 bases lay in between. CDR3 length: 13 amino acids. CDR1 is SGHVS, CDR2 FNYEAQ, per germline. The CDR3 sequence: CASSFQGITEAFF. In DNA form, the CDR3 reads TGTGCCAGCAGCTTCCAGGGGATAACTGAAGCTTTCTTT.

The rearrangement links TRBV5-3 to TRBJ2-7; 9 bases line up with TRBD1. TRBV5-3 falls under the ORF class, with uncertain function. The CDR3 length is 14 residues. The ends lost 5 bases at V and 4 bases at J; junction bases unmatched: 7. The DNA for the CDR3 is TGTGCCAGAAGGAGGGGACAGGGTCCTTACGAGCAGTACTTC. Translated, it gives CARRRGQGPYEQYF.

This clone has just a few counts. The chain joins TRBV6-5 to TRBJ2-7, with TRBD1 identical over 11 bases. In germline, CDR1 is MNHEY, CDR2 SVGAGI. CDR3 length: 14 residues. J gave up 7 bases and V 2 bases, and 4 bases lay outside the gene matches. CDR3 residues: CASSYTGQGAEQYF. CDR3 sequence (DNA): TGTGCCAGCAGTTACACCGGACAGGGGGCTGAGCAGTACTTC.

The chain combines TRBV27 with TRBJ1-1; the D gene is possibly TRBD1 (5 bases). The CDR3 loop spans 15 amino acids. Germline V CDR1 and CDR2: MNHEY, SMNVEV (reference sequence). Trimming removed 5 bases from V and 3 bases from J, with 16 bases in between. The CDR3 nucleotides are TGTGCCAGCAGTCCCCCCCCACCGGGGGACACTGAAGCTTTCTTT. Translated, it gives CASSPPPPGDTEAFF.

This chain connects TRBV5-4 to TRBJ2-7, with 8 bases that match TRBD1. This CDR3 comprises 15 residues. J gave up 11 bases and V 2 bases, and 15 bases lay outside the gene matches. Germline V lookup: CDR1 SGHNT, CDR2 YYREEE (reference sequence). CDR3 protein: CASSFLDRGLPSEYF. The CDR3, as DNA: TGTGCCAGCAGCTTTCTTGACAGGGGACTCCCCAGTGAGTACTTC.

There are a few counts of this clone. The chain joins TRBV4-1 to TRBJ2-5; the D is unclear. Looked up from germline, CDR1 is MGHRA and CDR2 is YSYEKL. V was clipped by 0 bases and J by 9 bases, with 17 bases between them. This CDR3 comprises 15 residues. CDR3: CASSQEDVANQPQYF. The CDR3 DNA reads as TGCGCCAGCAGCCAAGAAGACGTAGCCAACCAGCCCCAGTACTTC.

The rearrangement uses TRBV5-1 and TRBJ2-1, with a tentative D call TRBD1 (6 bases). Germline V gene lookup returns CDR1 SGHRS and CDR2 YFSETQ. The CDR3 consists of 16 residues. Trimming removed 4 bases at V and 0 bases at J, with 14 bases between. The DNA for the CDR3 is TGCGCCAGCAGCACCAGGGGAGACAGCTCCTACAATGAGCAGTTCTTC. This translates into CASSTRGDSSYNEQFF.

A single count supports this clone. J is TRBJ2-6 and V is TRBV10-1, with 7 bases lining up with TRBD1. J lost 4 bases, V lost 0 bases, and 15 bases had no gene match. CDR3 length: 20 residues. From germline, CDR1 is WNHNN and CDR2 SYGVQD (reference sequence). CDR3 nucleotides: TGCGCCAGCAGTGAGTCGAAAAGGGGGCGAAGTAAACTCGGGGCCAACGTCCTGACTTTC. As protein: CASSESKRGRSKLGANVLTF.

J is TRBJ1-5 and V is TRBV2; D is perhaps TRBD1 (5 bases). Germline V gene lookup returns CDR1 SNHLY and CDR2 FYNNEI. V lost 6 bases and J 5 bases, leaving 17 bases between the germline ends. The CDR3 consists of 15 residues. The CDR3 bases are TGTGCCAGCAGCCAGGAAGCCGGGGGGGATCAGCCCCAGCATTTT. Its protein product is CASSQEAGGDQPQHF.

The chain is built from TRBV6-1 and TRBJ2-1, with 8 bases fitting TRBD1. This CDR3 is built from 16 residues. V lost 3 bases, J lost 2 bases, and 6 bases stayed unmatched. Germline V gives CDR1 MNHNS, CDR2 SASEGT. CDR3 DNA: TGTGCCAGCAGTGACCGACAGGGGTCCCCCTACAATGAGCAGTTCTTC. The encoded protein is CASSDRQGSPYNEQFF.

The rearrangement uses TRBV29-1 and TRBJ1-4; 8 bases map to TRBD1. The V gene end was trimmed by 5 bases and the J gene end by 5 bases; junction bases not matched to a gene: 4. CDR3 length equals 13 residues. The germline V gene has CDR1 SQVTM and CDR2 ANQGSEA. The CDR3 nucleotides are TGCAGCGTTCAGGACAGGGAAAATGAAAAACTGTTTTTT. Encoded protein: CSVQDRENEKLFF. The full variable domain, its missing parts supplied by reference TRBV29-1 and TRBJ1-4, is SAVISQKPSRDICQRGTSLTIQCQVDSQVTMMFWYRQQPGQSLTLIATANQGSEATYESGFVIDKFPISRPNLTFSTLTVSNMSPEDSSIYLCSVQDRENEKLFFGSGTQLSVL.